This T cell receptor (beta chain) was captured in a study of PD-1 blockade in classical Hodgkin lymphoma. This CDR3 contains 14 residues. The germline V gene encodes CDR1 MNHEY and CDR2 SVGAGI. The V gene end was trimmed by 1 base and the J gene end by 8 bases; junction bases not matched to a gene: 2. Sequencing used immunoSEQ multiplex PCR; TCRdb keeps in-frame clones, though not all of them. The table has more than 140,000 clones, around 84% seen once. The patients all showed relapse after autologous stem cell transplantation, while their brentuximab vedotin exposure varied. The source material was peripheral blood mononuclear cells (PBMCs), sampled before the second cycle of nivolumab. The chain couples TRBV6-5 to TRBJ1-2, with 12 nucleotides matching TRBD1. The clonotype originates from a human donor with classical Hodgkin lymphoma. CDR3 nucleotide sequence: TGTGCCAGCAGTTACTTCGGGACAGGGGGCGGCTACACCTTC. As protein: CASSYFGTGGGYTF.